The T cell receptor beta chain under discussion was sequenced for a study of molecular identifiers for immune sequencing clone quantification. Libraries of bulk TCR were made by previously described methods (with listed TCR primers). TCRdb independently ran MiXCR on the PCR reads; one entry per CDR3 protein. The sample gives about 320,000 distinct CDR3 sequences, about 20% of which show up once; 0.75% to 0.85% is in the top ten. This clonotype was found many times. V lost 1 base and J 6 bases, leaving 12 bases between the germline ends. The CDR3 length is 14 residues. Germline V lookup: CDR1 MGHRA, CDR2 YSYEKL.

Sequenced: naive CD8+ T cells from blood, with Jurkat cell RNA spiked in. Subset of the sample: FACS-sorted CD8+CD4-CCR7+CD45RA+ naive T cells. The origin of this receptor is a human donor in good health. Some libraries in this study had Jurkat cell RNA spiked in. This chain joins TRBV4-1 and TRBJ1-1; D is ambiguous. CDR3 residues: CASSQGFGVAEAFF. The CDR3, as DNA: TGCGCCAGCAGCCAAGGGTTTGGTGTCGCTGAAGCTTTCTTT.